This record covers a single T cell receptor (beta chain). Reverse transcription of extracted RNA yielded cDNA, which provided the sequencing template. Using immunoSEQ multiplex PCR, the repertoire was profiled, and TCRdb retains in-frame clones only, with some absent. The sample lists about 190,000 clones, 60% occurring once. V was clipped by 2 bases and J by 7 bases; unmatched bases: 6. Germline V gene data show CDR1 as LNHDA and CDR2 as SQIVND (reference sequence). The CDR3 contains 15 residues. The data are from a study of CD8+ T cells in alopecia areata. In the study overall: Those patients who were treated received oral tofacitinib, which was given at 5 to 10 mg twice daily for moderate-to-severe alopecia areata. Affected scalp percentage gauged treated patients' severity.

Sample treatment: oral pan-JAK inhibitor, 5-10 mg twice daily. Individuals with alopecia areata gave both lesional scalp punch biopsies and peripheral blood for collection. This TCR came from a human donor with alopecia areata. Sequenced material: CD4+ T cells sorted from blood, taken at week 4, from a patient treated with tofacitinib. The chain uses TRBV19 and TRBJ2-2, with 8 bases identical to TRBD1. CDR3 DNA: TGTGCCAGTAGTATAACCCAGGGGGCTGGCGGGGAGCTGTTTTTT. It specifies CASSITQGAGGELFF.